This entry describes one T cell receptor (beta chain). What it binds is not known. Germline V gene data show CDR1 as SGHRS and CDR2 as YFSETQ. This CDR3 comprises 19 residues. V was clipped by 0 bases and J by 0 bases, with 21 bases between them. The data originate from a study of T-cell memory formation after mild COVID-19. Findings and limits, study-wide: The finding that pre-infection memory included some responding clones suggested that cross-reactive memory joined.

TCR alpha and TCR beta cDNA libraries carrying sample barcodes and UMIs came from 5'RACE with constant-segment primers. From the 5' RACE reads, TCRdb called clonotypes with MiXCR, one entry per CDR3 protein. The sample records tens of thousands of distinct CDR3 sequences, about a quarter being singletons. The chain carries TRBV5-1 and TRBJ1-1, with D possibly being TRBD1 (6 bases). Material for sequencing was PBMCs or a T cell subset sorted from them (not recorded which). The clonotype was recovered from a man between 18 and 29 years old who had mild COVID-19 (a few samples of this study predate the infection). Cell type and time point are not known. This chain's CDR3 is CASSLVHPTQTGLNTEAFF. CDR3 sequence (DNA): TGCGCCAGCAGCTTGGTGCACCCTACCCAGACAGGTTTGAACACTGAAGCTTTCTTT. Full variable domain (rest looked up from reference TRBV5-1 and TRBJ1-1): KAGVTQTPRYLIKTRGQQVTLSCSPISGHRSVSWYQQTPGQGLQFLFEYFSETQRNKGNFPGRFSGRQFSNSRSEMNVSTLELGDSALYLCASSLVHPTQTGLNTEAFFGQGTRLTVV.